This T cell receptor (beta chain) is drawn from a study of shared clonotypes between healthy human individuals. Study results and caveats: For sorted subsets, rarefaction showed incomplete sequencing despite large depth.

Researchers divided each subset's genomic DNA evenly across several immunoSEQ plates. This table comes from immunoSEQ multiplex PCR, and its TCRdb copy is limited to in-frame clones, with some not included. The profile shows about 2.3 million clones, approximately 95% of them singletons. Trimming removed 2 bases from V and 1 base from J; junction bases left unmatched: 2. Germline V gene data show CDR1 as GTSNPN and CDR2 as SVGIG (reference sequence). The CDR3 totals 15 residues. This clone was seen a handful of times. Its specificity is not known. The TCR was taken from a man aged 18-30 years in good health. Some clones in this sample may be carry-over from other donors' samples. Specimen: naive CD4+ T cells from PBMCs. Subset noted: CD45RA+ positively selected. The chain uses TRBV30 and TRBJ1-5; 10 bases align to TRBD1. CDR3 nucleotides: TGTGCCTGGAGTCGGGACAGGGGAAGCAATCAGCCCCAGCATTTT. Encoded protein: CAWSRDRGSNQPQHF. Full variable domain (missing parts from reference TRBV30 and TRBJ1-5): SQTIHQWPATLVQPVGSPLSLECTVEGTSNPNLYWYRQAAGRGLQLLFYSVGIGQISSEVPQNLSASRPQDRQFILSSKKLLLSDSGFYLCAWSRDRGSNQPQHFGDGTRLSIL.